This T cell receptor (beta chain) is drawn from a study of blood T cell repertoires in COVID-19. Study information: Collection of acute and convalescent COVID-19 samples took place in the United States, Italy and Spain. Sources were T cells, B-cell-depleted T cells, or PBMCs; the material itself was cDNA or gDNA.

In its sample, this clone was seen a few times. V dropped 4 bases and J dropped 4; count of bases not matched to a gene: 11. The CDR3 runs 16 residues. The germline V gene has CDR1 LGHDT and CDR2 YNNKEL (reference sequence). In the original workflow: The assay estimated nucleated cells by amplifying reference gene primers. Assay used: immunoSEQ multiplex PCR; TCRdb lists only in-frame clones, some missing. D and trimming were read from the DNA, whereas the V and J calls and clone size are those reported in that table. The sample records 200,000 to 300,000 clones, over 80% being singletons. The chain uses TRBV3-1 (or the pseudogene TRBV3-2) and TRBJ1-1; 8 bases match TRBD1. This TCR was sampled from a woman between 40 and 50 years old who had recovered from COVID-19. The sequencing input was peripheral blood. The CDR3 bases are TGTGCCAGCAGCCCGGACAGGGACGGGAGTGGCACTGAAGCTTTCTTT. Protein: CASSPDRDGSGTEAFF.